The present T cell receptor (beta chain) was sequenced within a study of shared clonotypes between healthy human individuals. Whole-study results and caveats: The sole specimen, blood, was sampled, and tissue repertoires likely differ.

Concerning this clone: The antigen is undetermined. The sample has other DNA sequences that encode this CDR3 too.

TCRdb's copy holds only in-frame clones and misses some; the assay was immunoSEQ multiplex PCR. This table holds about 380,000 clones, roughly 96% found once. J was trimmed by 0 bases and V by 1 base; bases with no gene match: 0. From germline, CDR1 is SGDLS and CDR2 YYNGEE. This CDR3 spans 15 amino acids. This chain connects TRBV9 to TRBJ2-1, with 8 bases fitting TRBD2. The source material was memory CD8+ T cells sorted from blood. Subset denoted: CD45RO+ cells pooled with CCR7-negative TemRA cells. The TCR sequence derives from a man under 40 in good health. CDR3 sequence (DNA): TGTGCCAGCAGCGTAAGCGGGAGCTCCTACAATGAGCAGTTCTTC. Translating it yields CASSVSGSSYNEQFF.